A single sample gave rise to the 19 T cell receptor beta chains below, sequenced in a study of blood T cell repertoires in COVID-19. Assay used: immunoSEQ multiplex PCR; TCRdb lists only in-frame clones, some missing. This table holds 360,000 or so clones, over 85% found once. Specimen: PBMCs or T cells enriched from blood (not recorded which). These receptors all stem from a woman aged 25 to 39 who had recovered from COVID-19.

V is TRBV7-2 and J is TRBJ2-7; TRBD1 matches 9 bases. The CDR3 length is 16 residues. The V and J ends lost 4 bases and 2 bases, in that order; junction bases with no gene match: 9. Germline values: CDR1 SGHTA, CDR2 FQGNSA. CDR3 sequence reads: CASSYRRGQGTYEQYF. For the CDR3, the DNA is TGTGCCAGCAGCTACCGGCGGGGACAGGGCACCTACGAGCAGTACTTC.

The CDR3 region has the DNA TGTGCCAGCAGTTACGGGAGGGGAATGCAATATGGCTACACCTTC. Protein sequence: CASSYGRGMQYGYTF. This chain joins TRBV7-2 and TRBJ1-2, with a tentative D call TRBD1 (5 bases). The CDR3 runs 15 residues. With 6 bases removed from V and 5 bases from J, the gap between germline ends came to 19 bases. Germline loops: CDR1 SGHTA, CDR2 FQGNSA.

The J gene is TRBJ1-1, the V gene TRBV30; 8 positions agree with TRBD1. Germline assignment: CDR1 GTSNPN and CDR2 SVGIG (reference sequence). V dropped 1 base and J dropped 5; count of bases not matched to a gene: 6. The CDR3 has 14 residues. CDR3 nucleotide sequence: TGTGCCTGGAGTGCGACAGGGGTTGGTACTGAAGCTTTCTTT. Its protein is CAWSATGVGTEAFF.

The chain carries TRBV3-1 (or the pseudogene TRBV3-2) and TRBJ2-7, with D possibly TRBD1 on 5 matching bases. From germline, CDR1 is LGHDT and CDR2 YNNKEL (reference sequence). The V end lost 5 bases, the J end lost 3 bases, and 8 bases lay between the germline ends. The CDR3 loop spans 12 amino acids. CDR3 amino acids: CASSGASYEQYF. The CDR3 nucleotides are TGTGCCAGCAGCGGGGCGAGCTACGAGCAGTACTTC.

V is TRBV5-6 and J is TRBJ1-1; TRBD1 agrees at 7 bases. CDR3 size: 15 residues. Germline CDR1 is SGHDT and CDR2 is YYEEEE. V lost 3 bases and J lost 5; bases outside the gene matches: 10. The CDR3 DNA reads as TGTGCCAGCAGCTCAATGGGACAGCTTAATACTGAAGCTTTCTTT. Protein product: CASSSMGQLNTEAFF. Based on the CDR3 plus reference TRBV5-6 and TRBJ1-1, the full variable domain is DAGVTQSPTHLIKTRGQQVTLRCSPKSGHDTVSWYQQALGQGPQFIFQYYEEEERQRGNFPDRFSGHQFPNYSSELNVNALLLGDSALYLCASSSMGQLNTEAFFGQGTRLTVV.

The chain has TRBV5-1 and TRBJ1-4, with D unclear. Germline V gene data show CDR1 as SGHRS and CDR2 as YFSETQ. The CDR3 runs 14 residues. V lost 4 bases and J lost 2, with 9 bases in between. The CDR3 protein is CASSGSPTNEKLFF. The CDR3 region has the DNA TGCGCCAGCAGCGGCAGTCCCACTAATGAAAAACTGTTTTTT.

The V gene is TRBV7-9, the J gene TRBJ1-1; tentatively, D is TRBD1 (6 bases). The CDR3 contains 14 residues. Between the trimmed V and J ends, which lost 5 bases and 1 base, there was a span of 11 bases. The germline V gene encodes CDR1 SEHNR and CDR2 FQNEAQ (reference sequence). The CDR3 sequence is CASSAPTGNTEAFF. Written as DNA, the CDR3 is TGTGCCAGCAGCGCCCCGACAGGGAACACTGAAGCTTTCTTT.

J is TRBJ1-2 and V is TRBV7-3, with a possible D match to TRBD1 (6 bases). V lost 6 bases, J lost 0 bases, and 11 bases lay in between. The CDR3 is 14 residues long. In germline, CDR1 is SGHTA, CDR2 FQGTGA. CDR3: CASSRTATNYGYTF. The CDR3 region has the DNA TGTGCCAGCAGTAGGACAGCAACTAACTATGGCTACACCTTC.

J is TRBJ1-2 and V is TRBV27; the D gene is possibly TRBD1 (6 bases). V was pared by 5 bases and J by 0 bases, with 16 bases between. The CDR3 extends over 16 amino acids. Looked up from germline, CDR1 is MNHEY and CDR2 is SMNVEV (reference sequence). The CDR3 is CASSKRTDLTNYGYTF. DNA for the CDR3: TGTGCCAGCAGTAAACGGACAGACCTTACTAACTATGGCTACACCTTC.

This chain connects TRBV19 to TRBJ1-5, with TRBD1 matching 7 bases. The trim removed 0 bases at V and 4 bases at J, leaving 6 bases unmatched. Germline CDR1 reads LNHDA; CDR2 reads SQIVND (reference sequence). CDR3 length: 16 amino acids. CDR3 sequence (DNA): TGTGCCAGTAGTATAGATAGGACAGGCCTGAATCAGCCCCAGCATTTT. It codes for CASSIDRTGLNQPQHF.

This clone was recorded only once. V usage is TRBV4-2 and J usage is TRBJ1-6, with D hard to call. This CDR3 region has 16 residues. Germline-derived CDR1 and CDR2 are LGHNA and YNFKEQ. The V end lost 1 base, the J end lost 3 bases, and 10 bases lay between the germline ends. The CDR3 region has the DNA TGTGCCAGCAGCCAAGTCGGTGGTCTCTATAATTCACCCCTCCACTTT. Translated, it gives CASSQVGGLYNSPLHF.

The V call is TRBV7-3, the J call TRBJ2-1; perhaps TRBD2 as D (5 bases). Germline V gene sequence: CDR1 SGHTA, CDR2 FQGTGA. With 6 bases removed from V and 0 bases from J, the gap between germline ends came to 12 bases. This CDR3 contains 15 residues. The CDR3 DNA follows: TGTGCCAGCAGTCGCGTTGAGGGCTCCTACAATGAGCAGTTCTTC. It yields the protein CASSRVEGSYNEQFF.

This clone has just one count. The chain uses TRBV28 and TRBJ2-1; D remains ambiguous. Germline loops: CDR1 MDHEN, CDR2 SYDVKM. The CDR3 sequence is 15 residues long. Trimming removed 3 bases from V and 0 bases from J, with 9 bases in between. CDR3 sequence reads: CASSLAPSSYNEQFF. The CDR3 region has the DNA TGTGCCAGCAGTTTGGCACCAAGCTCCTACAATGAGCAGTTCTTC.

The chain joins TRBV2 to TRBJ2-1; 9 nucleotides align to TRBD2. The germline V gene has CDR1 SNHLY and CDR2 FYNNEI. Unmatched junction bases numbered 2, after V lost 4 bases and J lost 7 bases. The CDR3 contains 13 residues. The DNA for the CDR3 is TGTGCCAGCAGTGGGAGCGGGAGGAATGAGCAGTTCTTC. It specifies CASSGSGRNEQFF.

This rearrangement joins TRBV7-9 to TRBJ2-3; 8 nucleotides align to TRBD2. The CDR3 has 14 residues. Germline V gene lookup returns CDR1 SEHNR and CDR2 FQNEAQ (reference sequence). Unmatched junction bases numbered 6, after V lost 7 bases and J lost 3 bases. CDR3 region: CASTGGGSTDTQYF. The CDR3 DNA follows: TGTGCCAGCACCGGGGGGGGTTCGACAGATACGCAGTATTTT. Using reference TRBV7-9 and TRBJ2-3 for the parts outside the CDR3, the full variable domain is DTGVSQNPRHKITKRGQNVTFRCDPISEHNRLYWYRQTLGQGPEFLTYFQNEAQLEKSRLLSDRFSAERPKGSFSTLEIQRTEQGDSAMYLCASTGGGSTDTQYFGPGTRLTVL.

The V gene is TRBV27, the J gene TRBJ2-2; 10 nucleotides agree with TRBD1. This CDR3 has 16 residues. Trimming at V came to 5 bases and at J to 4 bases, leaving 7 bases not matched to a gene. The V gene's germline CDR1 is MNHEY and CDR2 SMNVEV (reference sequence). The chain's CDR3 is CASSGWTGGGTGELFF. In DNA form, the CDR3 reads TGTGCCAGCAGTGGCTGGACAGGGGGTGGCACCGGGGAGCTGTTTTTT.

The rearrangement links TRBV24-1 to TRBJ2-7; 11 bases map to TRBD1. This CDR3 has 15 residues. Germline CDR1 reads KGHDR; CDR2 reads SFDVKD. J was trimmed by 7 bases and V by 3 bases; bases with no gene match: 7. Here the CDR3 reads CATSDTRTGGKEQYF. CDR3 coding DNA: TGTGCCACCAGTGATACCCGGACAGGGGGCAAAGAGCAGTACTTC.

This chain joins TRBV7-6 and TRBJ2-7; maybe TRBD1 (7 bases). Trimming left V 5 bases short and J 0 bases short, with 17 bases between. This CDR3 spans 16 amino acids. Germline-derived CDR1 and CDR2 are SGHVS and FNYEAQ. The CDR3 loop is CASSPGGGGNSYEQYF. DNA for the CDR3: TGTGCCAGCAGCCCAGGGGGAGGAGGGAACTCCTACGAGCAGTACTTC.

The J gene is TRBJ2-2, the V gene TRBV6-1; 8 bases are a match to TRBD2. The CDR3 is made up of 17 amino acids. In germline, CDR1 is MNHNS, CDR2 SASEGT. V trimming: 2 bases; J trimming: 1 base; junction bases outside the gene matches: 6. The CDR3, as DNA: TGTGCCAGCAGTGAATTAAGGCTAGCGGGGAACACCGGGGAGCTGTTTTTT. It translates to CASSELRLAGNTGELFF.